The 21 T cell receptor beta chains below were found in one sample sequenced in a study. Measured with immunoSEQ multiplex PCR; TCRdb has only the in-frame clones, and not every one. Of about 50,000 clones listed, approximately 93% are singletons. Sample: PBMCs. Every receptor here comes from a man between 35 and 55 years old with rheumatoid arthritis.

The chain links TRBV4-3 to TRBJ1-2; D unresolved. CDR3 length: 17 residues. The germline V gene encodes CDR1 LGHNA and CDR2 YSLEER. Trimming shortened V by 0 bases and J by 0 bases, and 14 bases separated the two germline ends. The CDR3 nucleotides are TGCGCCAGCAGCCAAGATACGGGCCCGGGATCTAACTATGGCTACACCTTC. Its translation: CASSQDTGPGSNYGYTF.

The rearrangement joins TRBV3-1 (or the pseudogene TRBV3-2) to TRBJ1-4, with 9 bases fitting TRBD1. The CDR3 sequence is 16 residues long. V was clipped by 3 bases and J by 10 bases; unmatched bases: 12. Germline V gives CDR1 LGHDT, CDR2 YNNKEL (reference sequence). CDR3 amino acids: CASSQAGTGRGGKLFF. The CDR3 region has the DNA TGTGCCAGCAGCCAGGCGGGGACAGGGCGAGGCGGAAAACTGTTTTTT.

V usage is TRBV4-1 and J usage is TRBJ2-7; D is undetermined. Germline lookup yields CDR1 MGHRA and CDR2 YSYEKL. This CDR3 spans 15 amino acids. Between the trimmed V and J ends, which lost 1 base and 0 bases, there was a span of 10 bases. The CDR3 loop is CASSQVSTSSYEQYF. DNA for the CDR3: TGCGCCAGCAGCCAAGTCAGCACGAGCTCCTACGAGCAGTACTTC.

The V gene is TRBV7-8, the J gene TRBJ1-1; D remains unclear. The germline CDR1 and CDR2 sequences are SGHVS and FQNEAQ. The CDR3 has 16 residues. V was pared by 7 bases and J by 4 bases, with 22 bases between. In nucleotides, the CDR3 is TGTGCCAGCAAAATGGACGCGCTTAACCCTCGCACTGAAGCTTTCTTT. It translates to CASKMDALNPRTEAFF.

The chain joins TRBV10-3 to TRBJ1-1, with D possibly being TRBD1 (5 bases). This CDR3 has 13 residues. V was clipped by 4 bases and J by 0 bases, with 6 bases between them. Germline CDR1 reads ENHRY; CDR2 reads SYGVKD. The CDR3 reads CAISGQMNTEAFF. The CDR3 DNA reads as TGTGCCATCAGTGGACAGATGAACACTGAAGCTTTCTTT.

The chain has TRBV7-3 and TRBJ2-2; 10 bases match TRBD2. Losses at the gene ends were 5 bases for V and 5 bases for J; bases not matched to a gene: 5. Germline CDR1 and CDR2: SGHTA and FQGTGA. This CDR3 has 15 residues. CDR3 bases: TGTGCCAGCAGCATACTAGCGGGGAAAACCGGGGAGCTGTTTTTT. Translation: CASSILAGKTGELFF.

The chain links TRBV25-1 to TRBJ2-2; 11 bases map to TRBD2. Trimming at V came to 6 bases and at J to 0 bases, leaving 9 bases not matched to a gene. The CDR3 contains 18 residues. Per germline, CDR1 MGHDK and CDR2 SYGVNS. CDR3 nucleotide sequence: TGTGCCAGCAGCTTCGGACTAGCGGGCACAGCGAACACCGGGGAGCTGTTTTTT. Encoded protein: CASSFGLAGTANTGELFF.

This clone was counted only a few times. V is TRBV7-9 and J is TRBJ2-7; no clear D. CDR3 length: 14 residues. Looked up from germline, CDR1 is SEHNR and CDR2 is FQNEAQ (reference sequence). V lost 0 bases, J lost 4 bases, and 10 bases lay in between. The CDR3 region has the DNA TGTGCCAGCAGCTTAGCGGTGATCGGATACGAGCAGTACTTC. Translating gives CASSLAVIGYEQYF.

The V call is TRBV2, the J call TRBJ2-3; perhaps TRBD1 as D (5 bases). Per germline, CDR1 SNHLY and CDR2 FYNNEI. With 8 bases removed from V and 6 bases from J, the gap between germline ends came to 18 bases. There are 14 residues in the CDR3. This CDR3 is CASLRRGQADTQYF. The CDR3 DNA reads TGTGCCAGCCTCCGAAGGGGCCAGGCCGATACGCAGTATTTT.

The chain is built from TRBV11-2 and TRBJ2-3, with a possible D match to TRBD1 (5 bases). The CDR3 runs to 12 residues. Germline lookup yields CDR1 SGHAT and CDR2 FQNNGV. CDR3 region: CAGQGVGDTQYF. CDR3 bases: TGTGCAGGTCAGGGCGTGGGAGATACGCAGTATTTT.

The chain joins TRBV30 to TRBJ2-5; D might be TRBD1 (5 bases). Germline V lookup: CDR1 GTSNPN, CDR2 SVGIG (reference sequence). Trimming pared 1 base from V and 2 bases from J, leaving 8 bases between. CDR3 size: 13 residues. This CDR3 is CAWSGDSQETQYF. In DNA, the CDR3 is TGTGCCTGGAGTGGAGACAGTCAAGAGACCCAGTACTTC.

The CDR3: CATRDSGTTDTQYF. CDR3 in DNA: TGTGCCACCCGGGACAGCGGGACCACAGATACGCAGTATTTT. The rearrangement links TRBV24-1 to TRBJ2-3; D is possibly TRBD1 or TRBD2 (7 bases each). This CDR3 region has 14 residues. Looked up from germline, CDR1 is KGHDR and CDR2 is SFDVKD. V lost 9 bases to trimming and J lost 2 bases, with 14 bases between them.

DNA for the CDR3: TGTGCCAGCAGCACCAGTGGCTACTTAGGTTTGAGGGGCGAGCAGTTCTTC. Translation: CASSTSGYLGLRGEQFF. The chain links TRBV7-8 to TRBJ2-1; either TRBD1 or TRBD2 may fit D (5 bases each). V lost 5 bases and J lost 10, with 27 bases in between. Germline-derived CDR1 and CDR2 are SGHVS and FQNEAQ. CDR3 length equals 17 residues.

V is TRBV2 and J is TRBJ2-2, with 7 bases lining up with TRBD2. V was pared by 3 bases and J by 3 bases, with 4 bases of the junction left unmatched. The CDR3 is made up of 15 amino acids. Germline CDR1 reads SNHLY; CDR2 reads FYNNEI. CDR3 coding DNA: TGTGCCAGCAGTGACCTAGCGGTATACACCGGGGAGCTGTTTTTT. Translated, it gives CASSDLAVYTGELFF.

The chain carries TRBV30 and TRBJ1-1, with 9 bases that match TRBD1. The CDR3 spans 14 residues. After removal of 3 bases from V and 0 bases from J, the junction contained 2 bases not matched to a gene. Germline CDR1 reads GTSNPN; CDR2 reads SVGIG (reference sequence). CDR3 residues: CAWRDRGMNTEAFF. The CDR3 DNA reads as TGTGCCTGGAGGGACAGGGGAATGAACACTGAAGCTTTCTTT.

The V and J genes are TRBV7-6 and TRBJ1-1; TRBD1 matches 7 bases. V lost 1 base to trimming and J lost 6 bases; unmatched junction nucleotides: 11. Germline V gives CDR1 SGHVS, CDR2 FNYEAQ. The CDR3 is made up of 16 amino acids. The CDR3 sequence: CASSLGIGQGGSEAFF. CDR3 nucleotide sequence: TGTGCCAGCAGCTTAGGGATAGGGCAGGGGGGTTCTGAAGCTTTCTTT.

The V gene is TRBV21-1, the J gene TRBJ2-1. TRBV21-1 has pseudogene status. The CDR3 covers 15 residues. This CDR3 is CASGELPRRCNEQFF. The CDR3 DNA sequence: TGTGCCAGCGGGGAATTACCTCGAAGGTGCAATGAGCAGTTCTTC.

The genes are TRBV2 and TRBJ1-3, with D hard to call. Germline V gene data show CDR1 as SNHLY and CDR2 as FYNNEI. V dropped 6 bases and J dropped 0 bases, with 6 bases sitting between them. The CDR3 spans 13 residues. CDR3 loop: CASRRDSGNTIYF. CDR3 in DNA: TGTGCCAGCAGGCGGGACTCTGGAAACACCATATATTTT.

This sequence joins TRBV6-6 and TRBJ1-1, with a weak D call TRBD1 (6 bases). V gave up 4 bases and J gave up 1 base, with 16 bases separating them. The CDR3 runs to 16 residues. Germline lookup yields CDR1 MNHNY and CDR2 SVGAGI (reference sequence). The CDR3 region is CASSSVGGGANTEAFF. CDR3 DNA sequence: TGTGCCAGCAGTTCCGTAGGGGGGGGCGCGAACACTGAAGCTTTCTTT.

This sequence joins TRBV5-3 and TRBJ1-2; 8 bases line up with TRBD1. TRBV5-3 is placed among ORFs of uncertain function. V lost 4 bases to trimming and J lost 4 bases; unmatched junction nucleotides: 9. The CDR3 covers 15 residues. The CDR3 coding sequence is TGTGCCAGAAGCCCAGGGACAGGCGCTATCTATGGCTACACCTTC. Amino acid sequence: CARSPGTGAIYGYTF.

A remark on this clone: This sample also contains other DNA sequences that code for the same CDR3. This chain connects TRBV7-9 to TRBJ1-1, with D unclear. Trimming removed 3 bases at V and 1 base at J, with 3 bases between. The CDR3 has 12 residues. Germline V gives CDR1 SEHNR, CDR2 FQNEAQ (reference sequence). CDR3 sequence: CASSLSNTEAFF. The CDR3 region has the DNA TGTGCCAGCAGCTTGTCGAACACTGAAGCTTTCTTT.